This T cell receptor beta chain comes out of a study of blood T cell repertoires in COVID-19. Study background: Italy, Spain and the United States were the sources of the convalescent and acute COVID-19 samples. Nucleic acid was either cDNA or gDNA, and it came from T cells, B-cell-depleted T cells, or PBMCs.

Seattle's enrolled individuals joined amid active infection and were then monitored longitudinally. Unmatched junction bases numbered 8, after V lost 1 base and J lost 1 base. The CDR3 spans 17 residues. CDR1 SEHNR and CDR2 FQNEAQ come from the germline V gene (reference sequence). Per the authors' pipeline: From reference gene primer amplification, estimates of nucleated cell counts were derived. Some clones are missing from TCRdb's copy, which holds only in-frame ones; the method was immunoSEQ multiplex PCR. V and J calls plus clone size are reproduced from that table; the DNA served to infer D and trimming. The data contain about 46,000 clones, 70% to 90% of them seen just once; the ten biggest clones take up roughly 34%.

Sequenced material: peripheral blood. The TCR sequence derives from a woman aged 80 or over with COVID-19, enrolled during active disease. The genes are TRBV7-9 and TRBJ1-1; TRBD1 agrees at 8 bases. CDR3 amino acids: CASSLGGATGANTEAFF. In DNA, the CDR3 is TGTGCCAGCAGCTTAGGAGGGGCGACAGGGGCGAACACTGAAGCTTTCTTT.